These 16 T cell receptor beta chains were all obtained from the same sample, sequenced in a study of blood T cell repertoires in COVID-19. TCRdb keeps only in-frame clones here, not all; method: immunoSEQ multiplex PCR. In the table there are approximately 54,000 clones, 86% of which are singletons. The sequencing input was peripheral blood. These receptors were collected from a human donor in a cohort sampled during active COVID-19.

This clone was seen a single time. The chain links TRBV25-1 to TRBJ2-7; 7 nucleotides line up with TRBD1. CDR3 length: 16 amino acids. Germline V lookup: CDR1 MGHDK, CDR2 SYGVNS. J lost 0 bases, V lost 2 bases, and 7 bases had no gene match. For the CDR3, the DNA is TGTGCCAGCAGTGAACTACAGGGGAAATCCTCCTACGAGCAGTACTTC. Translated, it gives CASSELQGKSSYEQYF.

The table lists this clone with a count of one. The chain couples TRBV11-2 to TRBJ1-5; D uncertain. The V end lost 0 bases, the J end lost 2 bases, and 8 bases lay between the germline ends. This CDR3 has 15 amino acids. Germline values: CDR1 SGHAT, CDR2 FQNNGV. CDR3 sequence reads: CASSLDDRGNQPQHF. The CDR3 DNA is TGTGCCAGCAGCTTAGATGACCGGGGCAATCAGCCCCAGCATTTT.

This clone was counted once. V usage is TRBV29-1 and J usage is TRBJ2-1; no definite D call. CDR1 and CDR2 (germline): SQVTM, ANQGSEA. This CDR3 comprises 9 residues. V was trimmed by 2 bases and J by 10 bases, leaving 3 bases between them. This CDR3 reads CSVEREQFF. The CDR3 DNA follows: TGCAGCGTTGAACGGGAGCAGTTCTTC.

This clone was counted a single time. J is TRBJ2-1 and V is TRBV7-9, with D possibly being TRBD2 (6 bases). Trimming left V 5 bases short and J 4 bases short, with 15 bases between. This CDR3 spans 15 amino acids. Looked up from germline, CDR1 is SEHNR and CDR2 is FQNEAQ (reference sequence). CDR3 region: CASSRGTLSYNEQFF. The CDR3 nucleotides read TGTGCCAGCAGCCGAGGGACTTTGTCTTACAATGAGCAGTTCTTC.

This chain links TRBV28 with TRBJ2-5; 10 bases line up with TRBD2. The CDR3 consists of 16 residues. The trim removed 2 bases at V and 4 bases at J, leaving 7 bases unmatched. In germline, CDR1 is MDHEN, CDR2 SYDVKM. The DNA of the CDR3 is TGTGCCAGCAGTTTAGGGCTAGCGGGAGTGGGAGAGACCCAGTACTTC. This encodes CASSLGLAGVGETQYF.

This clone appeared a single time. The chain is built from TRBV6-5 and TRBJ2-7; 10 bases map to TRBD2. Germline loops: CDR1 MNHEY, CDR2 SVGAGI. The CDR3 is 14 amino acids. J gave up 7 bases and V 4 bases, and 7 bases lay outside the gene matches. The DNA of the CDR3 is TGTGCCAGCAGTTTTAGCGGGAGGTCGGTAGAGCAGTACTTC. Its protein product is CASSFSGRSVEQYF.

A few counts support this clone. The chain links TRBV2 to TRBJ1-3; 7 positions agree with TRBD1. The trim removed 7 bases at V and 0 bases at J, leaving 6 bases unmatched. The CDR3 is 15 amino acids. Looked up from germline, CDR1 is SNHLY and CDR2 is FYNNEI. The CDR3 DNA sequence: TGTGCCAGCAAGGGGGCCTTTCCCTCTGGAAACACCATATATTTT. This encodes CASKGAFPSGNTIYF.

This clone was detected a few times. The rearrangement links TRBV4-1 to TRBJ2-7; 8 bases are shared with TRBD2. The V gene's germline CDR1 is MGHRA and CDR2 YSYEKL. This CDR3 comprises 18 residues. V gave up 1 base and J gave up 1 base; unmatched junction bases: 12. In DNA, the CDR3 is TGCGCCAGCAGCCAAGGGCCCCGCGGGGGGATCGGGTCCTACGAGCAGTACTTC. As protein: CASSQGPRGGIGSYEQYF.

The chain has TRBV19 and TRBJ2-7, with a weak D call TRBD2 (5 bases). Germline V gene sequence: CDR1 LNHDA, CDR2 SQIVND (reference sequence). V lost 3 bases to trimming and J lost 2 bases, with 11 bases between them. The length of the CDR3 is 14 residues. CDR3 DNA: TGTGCCAGTAGTATTGGCCCCGGGACCTACGAGCAGTACTTC. Translated: CASSIGPGTYEQYF.

By sample share, this clone is medium-sized. The genes are TRBV4-1 and TRBJ1-3; 8 bases line up with TRBD1. The CDR3 extends over 16 amino acids. With V trimmed by 8 bases and J by 3 bases, 12 bases remained unmatched. Germline CDR1 is MGHRA and CDR2 is YSYEKL. DNA of the CDR3: TGCGCCAGCCGAGATCTAGGACAGGGAGGTGGAAACACCATATATTTT. Translated, it gives CASRDLGQGGGNTIYF.

The rearrangement uses TRBV3-1 (or the pseudogene TRBV3-2) and TRBJ2-3, with 8 nucleotides matching TRBD2. V shed 0 bases, J shed 0 bases, and the junction held 5 bases outside the gene matches. This CDR3 comprises 17 residues. CDR1 LGHDT and CDR2 YNNKEL come from the germline V gene (reference sequence). The CDR3 sequence: CASSQDLKRGSTDTQYF. The DNA of the CDR3 is TGTGCCAGCAGCCAAGATCTTAAGCGGGGGAGCACAGATACGCAGTATTTT.

The gene calls are TRBV5-5 and TRBJ2-6, with no clear D. Trimming cost V 0 bases and J 0 bases, with 7 bases left between them. Germline-derived CDR1 and CDR2 are SGHKS and YYEKEE (reference sequence). There are 16 residues in the CDR3. CDR3 region: CASSLVVSSGANVLTF. The CDR3 nucleotides are TGTGCCAGCAGCTTGGTGGTGAGCTCTGGGGCCAACGTCCTGACTTTC.

The chain links TRBV6-2 or TRBV6-3 to TRBJ2-7, with D maybe TRBD2 (6 bases). Between the trimmed V and J ends, which lost 2 bases and 6 bases, there was a span of 14 bases. Germline CDR1 MNHEY, CDR2 SVGEGT. This CDR3 has 14 residues. CDR3 protein: CASSYIGGTGEQYF. CDR3 coding DNA: TGTGCCAGCAGTTACATCGGGGGAACGGGCGAGCAGTACTTC.

The J gene is TRBJ2-5, the V gene TRBV10-3; possibly TRBD2 for D (6 bases). CDR1 ENHRY and CDR2 SYGVKD come from the germline V gene. Trimming pared 11 bases from V and 3 bases from J, leaving 7 bases between. The length of the CDR3 is 10 residues. The chain's CDR3 is CAGGEETQYF. CDR3 DNA sequence: TGTGCCGGAGGGGAAGAGACCCAGTACTTC.

This sequence joins TRBV7-2 and TRBJ1-1; TRBD1 aligns across 8 bases. V was clipped by 5 bases and J by 5 bases; unmatched bases: 7. Germline values: CDR1 SGHTA, CDR2 FQGNSA. The CDR3 runs 14 residues. CDR3 sequence: CASSQTGASTEAFF. The CDR3 nucleotides read TGTGCCAGCAGCCAGACAGGGGCAAGTACTGAAGCTTTCTTT.

The rearrangement uses TRBV28 and TRBJ1-5, with 10 bases identical to TRBD1. Germline trimming cut 5 bases from V and 6 bases from J; bases unmatched to any gene: 7. There are 15 residues in the CDR3. CDR1 and CDR2 (germline): MDHEN, SYDVKM. The CDR3 protein is CASSPRTGGFQPQHF. The CDR3 DNA reads TGTGCCAGCAGTCCTCGGACAGGGGGTTTTCAGCCCCAGCATTTT.